This entry concerns a single T cell receptor (beta chain). The CDR3 extends over 12 amino acids. Looked up from germline, CDR1 is MDHEN and CDR2 is SYDVKM. The V end was cut by 5 bases, the J end by 3 bases, with 8 bases between. Some clones are missing from TCRdb's copy, which holds only in-frame ones; the method was immunoSEQ multiplex PCR. The sample lists about 430,000 clones, roughly 90% occurring once. The source of the sample is a study of blood T cell repertoires in COVID-19. Turning to the study itself: Acute and convalescent COVID-19 specimens originated in the United States, Italy and Spain. Sources were T cells, B-cell-depleted T cells, or PBMCs; the material itself was cDNA or gDNA.

Participants spanned ages roughly 18 to 95 years and resided in 20 to 30 US areas. Cohorts were assigned according to the clinical history that participants reported. This clonotype was obtained from a woman aged 25 to 45 with acute COVID-19. The sequenced material came from PBMCs or T cells enriched from blood (not recorded which). J is TRBJ2-7 and V is TRBV28; D call uncertain. Here the CDR3 reads CASSPYNYEQYF. CDR3 DNA sequence: TGTGCCAGCAGTCCCTATAACTACGAGCAGTACTTC.